The rows below give T cell receptor beta chains drawn from one sample of a study of T cell repertoires in cytomegalovirus infection. TCRdb re-called the reads through MiXCR, storing one row per CDR3 protein. The table has about 920,000 distinct CDR3 sequences, around 30% seen once; the top ten hold roughly an eighth. These receptors' antigens are unknown. Sequenced here: cultured CD8+ T cells from PBMCs, sampled from culture after CMV antigen stimulation. The receptors here all came from a human donor in good health (CMV status not recorded). Some clones in this sample may be carry-over from other donors' samples. Both conserved end residues are trimmed from each CDR3.

TRBJ1-5 15 TRBV6-5 ASSPFPGQNSNQPQH
TRBJ2-1 14 TRBV7-6 ASSSGLAGGPNEQF
TRBJ2-2 14 TRBV24-1 ATSDAYRGNTGELF
TRBJ2-1 12 TRBV6-2/TRBV6-3 ASKLAGGQNEQF
TRBJ1-2 13 TRBV5-1 ASSLNTESNYGYT
TRBJ1-1 13 TRBV9 ASSVSRGRDTEAF
TRBJ2-1 13 TRBV6-2/TRBV6-3 ASSPDRQYYNEQF
TRBJ1-5 11 TRBV6-2/TRBV6-3 ATFWSNNQPQH
TRBJ1-3 17 TRBV12-3/TRBV12-4 ASSGRATPPHYSGNTIY
TRBJ2-1 14 TRBV13 ASSWPSGGRYNEQF
TRBJ1-5 17 TRBV27 ASSSMKDFLGQVEKPQH
TRBJ1-1 15 TRBV29-1 SVGVREKGLGAIEAF
TRBJ1-1 16 TRBV10-3 AISETGTVGVMNTEAF
TRBJ1-1 9 TRBV7-4 ASSVGVEAF
TRBJ2-5 13 TRBV28 ASSQGQRTQETQY
TRBJ1-1 13 TRBV6-8 ASAELQTRDTEAF
TRBJ1-1 12 TRBV12-3/TRBV12-4 ASSTAPRGTEAF
TRBJ2-5 14 TRBV2 ASRVESSEYQETQY
TRBJ2-3 13 TRBV20-1 SARDQAGFTDTQY
TRBJ2-1 12 TRBV7-9 ASSPRVQDNEQF
TRBJ2-3 12 TRBV20-1 SAQIWTGMDTQY
TRBJ1-6 13 TRBV12-3/TRBV12-4 ASSLWTPWDSPLH
TRBJ1-5 10 TRBV7-6 ASSVQGQPQH
TRBJ1-3 12 TRBV7-6 ASSFWDETNTIY
TRBJ2-7 13 TRBV29-1 SVEPYRTGAVEQY
TRBJ2-3 12 TRBV27 ASVSGGYTDTQY
TRBJ2-1 13 TRBV24-1 ATSDLRQGFNEQF
TRBJ2-2 11 TRBV5-6 ASSWQDTGELF
TRBJ2-6 13 TRBV9 ASGTGGRGANVLT